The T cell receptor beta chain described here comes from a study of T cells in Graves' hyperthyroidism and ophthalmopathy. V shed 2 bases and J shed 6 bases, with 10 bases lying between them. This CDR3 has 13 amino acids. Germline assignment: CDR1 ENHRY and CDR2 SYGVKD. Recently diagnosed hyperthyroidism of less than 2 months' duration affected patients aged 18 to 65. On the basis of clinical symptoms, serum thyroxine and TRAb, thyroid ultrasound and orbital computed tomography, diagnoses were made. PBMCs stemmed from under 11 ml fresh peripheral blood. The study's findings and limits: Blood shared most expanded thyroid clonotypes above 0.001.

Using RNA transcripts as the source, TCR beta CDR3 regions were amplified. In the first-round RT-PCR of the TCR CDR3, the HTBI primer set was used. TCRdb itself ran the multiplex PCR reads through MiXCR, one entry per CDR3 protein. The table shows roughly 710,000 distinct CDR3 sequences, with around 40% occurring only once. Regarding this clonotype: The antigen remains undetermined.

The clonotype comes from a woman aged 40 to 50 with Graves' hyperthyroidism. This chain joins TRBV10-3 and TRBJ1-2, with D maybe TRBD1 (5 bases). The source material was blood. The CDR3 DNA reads TGTGCCATCAGTGAGAGCGGGGCCCATGGCTACACCTTC. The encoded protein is CAISESGAHGYTF.